This TCR beta chain was recorded in a study of T cell repertoires in cytomegalovirus infection. Study context: Public TCR beta signatures were indicative of both CMV infection and a matching HLA type.

MiXCR was run by TCRdb on the reads, yielding one entry per CDR3 protein. The table records 700,000 to 900,000 distinct CDR3 sequences, almost 30% of them present only once. V was pared by 4 bases and J by 5 bases, with 13 bases of the junction left unmatched. Germline V gene sequence: CDR1 SGHTA, CDR2 FQGNSA. The length of the CDR3 is 16 residues. This clonotype was detected a few times. The antigen is not known. The study, taken as a whole, reports: Of the TCR beta families, the public ones yielded a cumulative frequency that identified carriers of CMV plus the relevant HLA. Dominant in the ex vivo response were TCR beta clonotypes restricted by HLA-C and specific for CMV.

The TCR sequence derives from a human donor in good health (CMV status not recorded). Some clones in this sample may be carry-over from other donors' samples. The material sequenced was cultured CD8+ T cells from PBMCs, taken from culture after CMV antigen stimulation. The rearrangement links TRBV7-2 to TRBJ2-5, with 7 bases identical to TRBD2. The DNA for the CDR3 is TGTGCCAGCAGCTCCGTAGCGGGCTCTGCCGGGGAGACCCAGTACTTC. It is translated as CASSSVAGSAGETQYF.